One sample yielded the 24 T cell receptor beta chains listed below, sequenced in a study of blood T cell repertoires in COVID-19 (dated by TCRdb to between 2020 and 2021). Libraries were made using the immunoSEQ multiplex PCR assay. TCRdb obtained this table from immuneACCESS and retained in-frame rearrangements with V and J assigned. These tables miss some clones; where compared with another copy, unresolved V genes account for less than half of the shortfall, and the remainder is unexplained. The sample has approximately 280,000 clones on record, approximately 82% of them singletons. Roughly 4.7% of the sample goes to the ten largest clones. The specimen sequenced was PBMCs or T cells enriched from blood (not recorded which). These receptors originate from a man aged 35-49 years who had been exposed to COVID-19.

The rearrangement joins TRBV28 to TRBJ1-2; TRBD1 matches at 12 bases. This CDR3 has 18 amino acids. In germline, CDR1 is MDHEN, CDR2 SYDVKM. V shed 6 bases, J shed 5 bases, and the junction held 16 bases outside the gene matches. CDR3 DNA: TGTGCCAGCAGCTTCCCCCCGGGACAGGGGGCGCTTGGGTATGGCTACACCTTC. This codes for CASSFPPGQGALGYGYTF.

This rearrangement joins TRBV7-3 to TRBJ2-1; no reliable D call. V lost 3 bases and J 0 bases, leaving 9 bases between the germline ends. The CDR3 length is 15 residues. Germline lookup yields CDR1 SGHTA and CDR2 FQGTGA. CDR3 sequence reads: CASSLAASSYNEQFF. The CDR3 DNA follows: TGTGCCAGCAGCTTGGCGGCTAGCTCCTACAATGAGCAGTTCTTC. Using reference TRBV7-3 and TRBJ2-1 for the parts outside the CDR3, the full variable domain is GAGVSQTPSNKVTEKGKYVELRCDPISGHTALYWYRQSLGQGPEFLIYFQGTGAADDSGLPNDRFFAVRPEGSVSTLKIQRTERGDSAVYLCASSLAASSYNEQFFGPGTRLTVL.

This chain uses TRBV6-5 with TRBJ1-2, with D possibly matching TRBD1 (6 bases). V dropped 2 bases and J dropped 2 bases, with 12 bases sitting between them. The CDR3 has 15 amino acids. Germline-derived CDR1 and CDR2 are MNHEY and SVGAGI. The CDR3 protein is CASSYRSGGNYGYTF. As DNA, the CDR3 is TGTGCCAGCAGTTACCGTTCGGGGGGCAACTATGGCTACACCTTC.

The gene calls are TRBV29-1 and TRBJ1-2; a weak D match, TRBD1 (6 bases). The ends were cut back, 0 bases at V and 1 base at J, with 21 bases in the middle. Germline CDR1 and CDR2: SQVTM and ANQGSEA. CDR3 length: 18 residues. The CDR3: CSVEDHGGGGVINYGYTF. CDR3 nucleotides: TGCAGCGTTGAAGATCACGGGGGAGGGGGTGTTATTAACTATGGCTACACCTTC.

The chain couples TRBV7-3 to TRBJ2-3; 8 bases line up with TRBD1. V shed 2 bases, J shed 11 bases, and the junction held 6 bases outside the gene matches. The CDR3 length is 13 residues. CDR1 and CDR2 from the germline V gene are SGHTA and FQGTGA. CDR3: CASSLELGQGQYF. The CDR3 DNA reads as TGTGCCAGCAGCTTAGAGCTAGGACAGGGGCAGTATTTT.

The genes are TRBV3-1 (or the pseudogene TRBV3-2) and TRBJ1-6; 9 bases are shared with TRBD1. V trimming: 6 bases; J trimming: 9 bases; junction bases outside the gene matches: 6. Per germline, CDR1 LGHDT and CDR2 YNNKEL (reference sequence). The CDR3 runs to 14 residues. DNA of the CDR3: TGTGCCAGCAGGACCGGGACAGGGAGTTCACCCCTCCACTTT. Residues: CASRTGTGSSPLHF.

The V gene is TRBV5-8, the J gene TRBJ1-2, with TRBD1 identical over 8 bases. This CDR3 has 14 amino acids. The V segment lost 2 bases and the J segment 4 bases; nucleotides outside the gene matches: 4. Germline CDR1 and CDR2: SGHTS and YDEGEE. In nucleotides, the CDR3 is TGTGCCAGCAGCTTCCGGACAGGGATCTATGGCTACACCTTC. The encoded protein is CASSFRTGIYGYTF.

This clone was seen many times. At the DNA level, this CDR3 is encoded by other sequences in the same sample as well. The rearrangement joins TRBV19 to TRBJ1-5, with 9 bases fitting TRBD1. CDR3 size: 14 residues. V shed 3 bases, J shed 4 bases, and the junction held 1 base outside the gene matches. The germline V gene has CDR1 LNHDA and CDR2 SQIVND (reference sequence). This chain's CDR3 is CASSIGTGNQPQHF. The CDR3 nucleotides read TGTGCCAGTAGTATCGGGACAGGGAATCAGCCCCAGCATTTT. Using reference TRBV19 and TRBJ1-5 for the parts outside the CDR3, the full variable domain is DGGITQSPKYLFRKEGQNVTLSCEQNLNHDAMYWYRQDPGQGLRLIYYSQIVNDFQKGDIAEGYSVSREKKESFPLTVTSAQKNPTAFYLCASSIGTGNQPQHFGDGTRLSIL.

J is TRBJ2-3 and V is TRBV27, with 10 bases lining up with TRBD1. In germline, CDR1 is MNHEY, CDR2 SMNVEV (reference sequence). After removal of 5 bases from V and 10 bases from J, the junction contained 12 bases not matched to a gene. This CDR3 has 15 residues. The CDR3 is CASSHRTGGDRAQYF. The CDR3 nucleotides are TGTGCCAGCAGTCACAGGACAGGGGGTGATCGGGCGCAGTATTTT.

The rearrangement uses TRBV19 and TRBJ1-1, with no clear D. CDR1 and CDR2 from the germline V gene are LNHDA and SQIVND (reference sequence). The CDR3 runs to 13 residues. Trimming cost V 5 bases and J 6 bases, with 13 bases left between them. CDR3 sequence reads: CASSRGQGAEAFF. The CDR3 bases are TGTGCCAGTAGTCGCGGCCAAGGAGCTGAAGCTTTCTTT.

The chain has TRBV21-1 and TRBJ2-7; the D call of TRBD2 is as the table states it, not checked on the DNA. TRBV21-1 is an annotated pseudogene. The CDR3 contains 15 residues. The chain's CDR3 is CASSNRASGSYEQYF. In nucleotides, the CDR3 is TGTGCCAGCAGCAATCGGGCTAGCGGTTCCTACGAGCAGTACTTC.

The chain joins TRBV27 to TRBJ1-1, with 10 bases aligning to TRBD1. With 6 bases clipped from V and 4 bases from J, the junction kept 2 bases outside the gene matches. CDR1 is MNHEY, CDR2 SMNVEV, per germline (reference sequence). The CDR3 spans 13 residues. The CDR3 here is CASRRTGGTEAFF. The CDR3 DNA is TGTGCCAGCAGGAGGACAGGGGGCACTGAAGCTTTCTTT.

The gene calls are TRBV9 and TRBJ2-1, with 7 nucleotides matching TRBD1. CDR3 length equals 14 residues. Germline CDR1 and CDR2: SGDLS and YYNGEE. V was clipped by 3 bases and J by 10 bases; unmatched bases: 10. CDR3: CASSALGGGQEQFF. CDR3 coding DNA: TGTGCCAGCAGCGCCCTTGGTGGGGGACAGGAGCAGTTCTTC. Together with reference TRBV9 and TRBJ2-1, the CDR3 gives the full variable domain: DSGVTQTPKHLITATGQRVTLRCSPRSGDLSVYWYQQSLDQGLQFLIQYYNGEERAKGNILERFSAQQFPDLHSELNLSSLELGDSALYFCASSALGGGQEQFFGPGTRLTVL.

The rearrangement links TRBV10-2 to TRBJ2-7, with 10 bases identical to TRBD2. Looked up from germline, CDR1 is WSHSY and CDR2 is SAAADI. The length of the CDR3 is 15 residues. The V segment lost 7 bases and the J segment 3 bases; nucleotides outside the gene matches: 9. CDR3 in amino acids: CASNPGTSANYEQYF. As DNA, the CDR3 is TGCGCCAGCAACCCAGGGACTAGCGCTAACTACGAGCAGTACTTC.

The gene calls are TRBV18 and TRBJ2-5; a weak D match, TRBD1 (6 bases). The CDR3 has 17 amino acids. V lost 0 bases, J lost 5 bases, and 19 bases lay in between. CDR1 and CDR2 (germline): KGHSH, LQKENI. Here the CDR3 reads CASSPPGAGQTTETQYF. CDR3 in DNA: TGTGCCAGCTCACCACCGGGGGCAGGACAAACGACGGAGACCCAGTACTTC.

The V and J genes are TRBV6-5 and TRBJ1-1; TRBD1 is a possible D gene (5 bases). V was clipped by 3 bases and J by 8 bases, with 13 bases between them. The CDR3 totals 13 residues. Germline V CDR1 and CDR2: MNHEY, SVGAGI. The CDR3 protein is CASSYRGRSEAFF. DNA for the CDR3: TGTGCCAGCAGTTATCGGGGGAGGTCGGAAGCTTTCTTT.

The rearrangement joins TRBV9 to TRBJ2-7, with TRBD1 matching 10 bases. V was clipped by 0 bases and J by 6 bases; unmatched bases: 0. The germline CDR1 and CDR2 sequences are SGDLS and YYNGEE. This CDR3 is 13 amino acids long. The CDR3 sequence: CASSVGDRGEQYF. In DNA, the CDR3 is TGTGCCAGCAGCGTAGGGGACAGGGGCGAGCAGTACTTC.

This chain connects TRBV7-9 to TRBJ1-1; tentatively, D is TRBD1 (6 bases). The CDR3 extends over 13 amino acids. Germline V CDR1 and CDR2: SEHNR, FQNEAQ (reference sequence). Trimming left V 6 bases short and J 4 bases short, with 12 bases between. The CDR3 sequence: CASRSQGFTEAFF. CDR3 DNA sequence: TGTGCCAGCAGGTCTCAGGGGTTCACTGAAGCTTTCTTT.

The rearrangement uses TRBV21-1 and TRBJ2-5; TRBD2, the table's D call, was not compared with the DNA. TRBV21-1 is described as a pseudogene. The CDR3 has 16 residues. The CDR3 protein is CASRLRDQGQKETQYF. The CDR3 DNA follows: TGTGCCAGCAGACTCCGGGATCAAGGCCAAAAAGAGACCCAGTACTTC.

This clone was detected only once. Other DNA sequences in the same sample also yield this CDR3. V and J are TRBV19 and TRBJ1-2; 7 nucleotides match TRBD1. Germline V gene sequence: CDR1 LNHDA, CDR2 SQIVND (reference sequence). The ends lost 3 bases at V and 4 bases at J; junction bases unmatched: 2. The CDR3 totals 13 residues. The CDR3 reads CASSMPGGYGYTF. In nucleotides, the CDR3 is TGTGCCAGTAGTATGCCAGGGGGCTATGGCTACACCTTC.

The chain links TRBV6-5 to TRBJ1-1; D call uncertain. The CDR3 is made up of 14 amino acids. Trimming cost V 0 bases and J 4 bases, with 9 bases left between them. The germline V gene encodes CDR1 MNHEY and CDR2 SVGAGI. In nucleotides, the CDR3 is TGTGCCAGCAGTTACTCCACTACACTCACTGAAGCTTTCTTT. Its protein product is CASSYSTTLTEAFF.

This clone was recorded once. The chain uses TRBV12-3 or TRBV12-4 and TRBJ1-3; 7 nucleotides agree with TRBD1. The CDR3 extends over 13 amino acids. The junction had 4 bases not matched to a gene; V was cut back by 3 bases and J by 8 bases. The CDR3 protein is CASSFGQADTIYF. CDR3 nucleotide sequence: TGTGCCAGCAGTTTTGGACAGGCAGACACCATATATTTT.

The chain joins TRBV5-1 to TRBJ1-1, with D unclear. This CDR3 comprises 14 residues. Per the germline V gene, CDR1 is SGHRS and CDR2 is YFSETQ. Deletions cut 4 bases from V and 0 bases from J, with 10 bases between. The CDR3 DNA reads TGCGCCAGCAGCCCCTATCAAGTGAACACTGAAGCTTTCTTT. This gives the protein CASSPYQVNTEAFF.

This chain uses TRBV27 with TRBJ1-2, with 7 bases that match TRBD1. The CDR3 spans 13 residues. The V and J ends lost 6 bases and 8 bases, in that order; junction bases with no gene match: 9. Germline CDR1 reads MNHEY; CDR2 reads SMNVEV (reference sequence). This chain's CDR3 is CASSPTQGGGYTF. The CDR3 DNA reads TGTGCCAGCAGCCCCACCCAGGGGGGCGGCTACACCTTC.